A single sample is the source of the 22 T cell receptor beta chains below, sequenced in a study of human T cells and chemical hapten exposure. Time point meaning: pre-sensitization, week 0. Treatment given: therapeutic diphenylcyclopropenone sensitization with weekly scalp DPC. TCRdb redid the calling of the RACE reads with MiXCR, one entry per CDR3 protein. Of around 300,000 distinct CDR3 sequences listed, over 5% are singletons. Sequences were derived from whole blood, sampled in connection with sensitization to the hapten diphenylcyclopropenone (DPC). The receptors derive from a woman between 18 and 29 years old with alopecia areata. Some clones in this sample may be carry-over from other donors' samples.

In its sample, this clonotype was seen many times. The rearrangement joins TRBV6-4 to TRBJ2-3; D could derive from TRBD1 or TRBD2 (6 bases each). This CDR3 has 17 residues. Germline CDR1 is MRHNA and CDR2 is SNTAGT. The V end lost 2 bases, the J end lost 5 bases, and 20 bases lay between the germline ends. This CDR3 reads CASSDNPSVWGQDTQYF. DNA for the CDR3: TGTGCCAGCAGTGACAATCCTAGCGTTTGGGGGCAAGATACGCAGTATTTT.

This clonotype was seen at least ten times. The rearrangement links TRBV12-3 or TRBV12-4 to TRBJ2-3; 9 nucleotides align to TRBD2. V lost 5 bases to trimming and J lost 0 bases; unmatched junction nucleotides: 6. The CDR3 consists of 16 residues. CDR3 nucleotides: TGTGCCAGCAGTCTTAGCGGGGGCCATAGCACAGATACGCAGTATTTT. Protein sequence: CASSLSGGHSTDTQYF.

Many counts were recorded for this clonotype. The chain carries TRBV7-3 and TRBJ1-1; the D is unclear. This CDR3 is 13 amino acids long. Trimming removed 4 bases from V and 5 bases from J, with 11 bases in between. Germline V gene data show CDR1 as SGHTA and CDR2 as FQGTGA. The CDR3 region has the DNA TGTGCCAGCAGCTCCGGAAGAGGGACTGAAGCTTTCTTT. Protein: CASSSGRGTEAFF.

This chain connects TRBV3-1 to TRBJ2-4, with D perhaps matching TRBD1 or TRBD2 (5 bases each). The germline V gene has CDR1 LGHDT and CDR2 YNNKEL (reference sequence). The CDR3 runs to 15 residues. V dropped 2 bases and J dropped 4 bases, with 12 bases sitting between them. The CDR3 reads CASSQNRDVKNIQYF. Here the CDR3 DNA reads TGTGCCAGCAGCCAAAACCGGGACGTAAAAAACATTCAGTACTTC.

This clonotype showed up many times. For the CDR3, the DNA is TGTGCCAGCTCTGGAGTAGCTAATGAAAAACTGTTTTTT. This encodes CASSGVANEKLFF. This chain connects TRBV6-5 to TRBJ1-4, with D unclear. V lost 8 bases and J 3 bases, leaving 10 bases between the germline ends. The V gene's germline CDR1 is MNHEY and CDR2 SVGAGI. This CDR3 region has 13 residues.

The table lists this clonotype with many counts. The J gene is TRBJ1-6, the V gene TRBV16; D might be TRBD1 (6 bases). V was trimmed by 0 bases and J by 5 bases, leaving 11 bases between them. The germline V gene has CDR1 KGHSY and CDR2 FQNENV. The CDR3 covers 16 residues. The CDR3 loop reads CASSQSRGRNNSPLHF. Here the CDR3 DNA reads TGTGCCAGCAGCCAATCGAGGGGGAGGAATAATTCACCCCTCCACTTT.

This clonotype has a count of ten or more. The J gene is TRBJ2-5, the V gene TRBV27; D call uncertain. The ends were cut back, 6 bases at V and 0 bases at J, with 11 bases in the middle. Germline values: CDR1 MNHEY, CDR2 SMNVEV (reference sequence). CDR3 length equals 14 residues. CDR3 residues: CASSPTWDQETQYF. CDR3 nucleotides: TGTGCCAGCAGCCCGACCTGGGACCAAGAGACCCAGTACTTC.

This clonotype was recorded at least ten times. This chain joins TRBV12-3 or TRBV12-4 and TRBJ2-2; tentative D call: TRBD1 (6 bases). The CDR3 spans 15 residues. V was cut by 7 bases and J by 2 bases, with 14 bases left in between. Here the CDR3 reads CASTPGQFNTGELFF. CDR3 nucleotide sequence: TGTGCCAGCACGCCTGGACAGTTTAACACCGGGGAGCTGTTTTTT.

The rearrangement links TRBV6-6 to TRBJ2-7; perhaps D is TRBD1 or TRBD2 (5 bases each). V was trimmed by 7 bases and J by 0 bases, leaving 10 bases between them. The CDR3 consists of 13 residues. Germline assignment: CDR1 MNHNY and CDR2 SVGAGI (reference sequence). The CDR3 DNA reads as TGTGCCAGCACCTGGGACGGCTCCTACGAGCAGTACTTC. Protein sequence: CASTWDGSYEQYF.

In its sample, this clonotype was seen a few times. The rearrangement uses TRBV5-5 and TRBJ2-3; D remains ambiguous. The CDR3 extends over 15 amino acids. Trimming removed 3 bases from V and 0 bases from J, with 11 bases in between. Germline V gene lookup returns CDR1 SGHKS and CDR2 YYEKEE (reference sequence). The CDR3 nucleotides read TGTGCCAGCAGCTGGGCCGGTGGAAGCACAGATACGCAGTATTTT. Amino acid sequence: CASSWAGGSTDTQYF.

This chain joins TRBV6-6 and TRBJ1-1; TRBD1 agrees at 7 bases. With V trimmed by 6 bases and J by 1 base, 5 bases remained unmatched. CDR1 and CDR2 from the germline V gene are MNHNY and SVGAGI (reference sequence). CDR3 length equals 14 residues. CDR3 amino acids: CASRTGSSNTEAFF. The CDR3 DNA sequence: TGTGCCAGCAGGACAGGGTCTTCGAACACTGAAGCTTTCTTT.

This clonotype occurred many times. The chain has TRBV12-3 or TRBV12-4 and TRBJ2-1; D gene unclear. The CDR3 covers 15 residues. Trimming took off 5 bases at V and 0 bases at J, with 11 bases between the two ends. This chain's CDR3 is CASSPHSSSYNEQFF. CDR3 nucleotide sequence: TGTGCCAGCAGTCCTCACTCCAGCTCCTACAATGAGCAGTTCTTC.

A few counts support this clonotype. The rearrangement uses TRBV6-5 and TRBJ1-1; tentatively, D is TRBD1 (5 bases). Germline CDR1 is MNHEY and CDR2 is SVGAGI. The CDR3 extends over 13 amino acids. V was cut by 6 bases and J by 4 bases, with 12 bases left in between. CDR3 loop: CASSRAGITEAFF. The CDR3, as DNA: TGTGCCAGCAGCCGGGCAGGGATCACTGAAGCTTTCTTT.

This clonotype was found many times. This chain connects TRBV19 to TRBJ2-7; 9 bases agree with TRBD2. The CDR3 has 16 amino acids. In germline, CDR1 is LNHDA, CDR2 SQIVND (reference sequence). Trimming removed 4 bases from V and 2 bases from J; junction bases left unmatched: 9. CDR3 bases: TGTGCCAGTAGTAGGGACCCTAGCGGGACAGCCTACGAGCAGTACTTC. Translated, it gives CASSRDPSGTAYEQYF.

This clonotype was seen only a few times. V usage is TRBV12-3 or TRBV12-4 and J usage is TRBJ1-4; no definite D call. Trimming left V 8 bases short and J 4 bases short, with 14 bases between. CDR3 length equals 14 residues. CDR3 amino acids: CASCDSPHNEKLFF. The CDR3 bases are TGTGCCAGCTGCGACTCCCCGCATAATGAAAAACTGTTTTTT.

This chain connects TRBV18 to TRBJ1-4, with TRBD1 as a possible D gene (5 bases). V gave up 3 bases and J gave up 5 bases, with 13 bases separating them. This CDR3 is built from 15 residues. Germline assignment: CDR1 KGHSH and CDR2 LQKENI. The CDR3, as DNA: TGTGCCAGCTCACCGCCCGGGACGGAGAATGAAAAACTGTTTTTT. Its translation is CASSPPGTENEKLFF.

This clonotype was found many times. V and J are TRBV5-1 and TRBJ1-6; D unresolved. This CDR3 is 16 amino acids long. Trimming took 2 bases from V and 0 from J, leaving 9 bases between them. Germline-derived CDR1 and CDR2 are SGHRS and YFSETQ. CDR3 sequence: CASSLPENSYNSPLHF. The CDR3 DNA sequence: TGCGCCAGCAGCTTACCAGAGAACTCCTATAATTCACCCCTCCACTTT.

The rearrangement links TRBV12-3 or TRBV12-4 to TRBJ2-5, with D perhaps matching TRBD2 (6 bases). CDR3 length equals 14 residues. Trimming removed 5 bases from V and 7 bases from J, with 17 bases in between. The CDR3 loop is CASSPTSAIGTQYF. CDR3 in DNA: TGTGCCAGCAGTCCGACTAGTGCGATAGGGACCCAGTACTTC.

This clonotype was observed a handful of times. J is TRBJ1-1 and V is TRBV21-1. TRBV21-1 is a pseudogene locus. The CDR3 is made up of 12 amino acids. The CDR3 protein is CASSKKVNEAFF. CDR3 DNA: TGTGCCAGCAGCAAAAAGGTGAATGAAGCTTTCTTT.

This clonotype was seen ten or more times. The chain recombines TRBV20-1 with TRBJ2-5; D is uncertain. Per germline, CDR1 DFQATT and CDR2 SNEGSKA (reference sequence). V was clipped by 1 base and J by 5 bases, with 11 bases between them. This CDR3 region has 13 residues. The CDR3 DNA follows: TGCAGTGCTAGAGGGGGATATGGGGAGACCCAGTACTTC. It is translated as CSARGGYGETQYF.

As to this clonotype: Given a much more abundant clone one base away, this may be a read error. A read error is likely, as this CDR3 ends without the conserved phenylalanine or tryptophan. The V gene is TRBV29-1, the J gene TRBJ1-5, with unresolved D. V lost 4 bases and J 5 bases, leaving 12 bases between the germline ends. The CDR3 totals 13 residues. Per the germline V gene, CDR1 is SQVTM and CDR2 is ANQGSEA. In nucleotides, the CDR3 is TGCAGCGTTGTAGGTTCGGGCGATCAGCCCCAGCATCTT. It translates to CSVVGSGDQPQHL.

In this sample, this clonotype turned up many times. V and J are TRBV2 and TRBJ1-1; unclear D gene. CDR3 length: 13 amino acids. Germline V CDR1 and CDR2: SNHLY, FYNNEI. V dropped 7 bases and J dropped 7 bases, with 16 bases sitting between them. The CDR3 nucleotides are TGTGCCAGCACTCTCCTGGACGGGGATGAAGCTTTCTTT. The encoded protein is CASTLLDGDEAFF. Supplemented by reference TRBV2 and TRBJ1-1, the full variable domain reads EPEVTQTPSHQVTQMGQEVILRCVPISNHLYFYWYRQILGQKVEFLVSFYNNEISEKSEIFDDQFSVERPDGSNFTLKIRSTKLEDSAMYFCASTLLDGDEAFFGQGTRLTVV.